This is a list of T cell receptor beta chains from one sample in a study of OX40 agonist ivuxolimab in advanced cancers. TCRdb's copy holds only in-frame clones and misses some; the assay was immunoSEQ multiplex PCR. Of some 65,000 clones listed, 70% to 80% are singletons. The sequences come from CD4+ or CD8+ T cells sorted from blood, collected in a trial of the OX40 agonist ivuxolimab. The receptors shown here come from an adult with an advanced solid tumor such as melanoma, head and neck, liver or kidney cancer. The conserved cysteine and the conserved F or W are not part of the CDR3 here.

v_call	cdr3_length	j_call	cdr3_aa
TRBV11-3	15	TRBJ2-1	ASSLALGRQGGNEQF
TRBV5-4	15	TRBJ2-2	ASSLGSGTGNTGELF
TRBV30	11	TRBJ2-7	AWSTPGSGEQY
TRBV5-5	12	TRBJ1-1	ASSLAAISGTAF
TRBV11-1	15	TRBJ2-3	ASSLGLAGGGADTQY
TRBV2	16	TRBJ1-5	ASSEWLSGKWGNQPQH
TRBV30	12	TRBJ1-6	AWGETHRNSPLH
TRBV6-5	12	TRBJ1-6	ASRKQGMNSPLH
TRBV6-5	12	TRBJ2-7	ASSYSAGTYEQY
TRBV10-3	11	TRBJ1-5	AITKDSNQPQH
TRBV5-1	16	TRBJ2-1	ASSLEPEGTGQVHEQF
TRBV9	12	TRBJ1-2	ASSVGSTNYGYT
TRBV19	11	TRBJ2-5	ASSILEQETQY
TRBV19	10	TRBJ1-5	ASSGWNQPQH
TRBV18	15	TRBJ1-2	ASSPLSGGLGDYGYT
TRBV7-8	14	TRBJ2-2	ASSLQGAANTGELF
TRBV10-2	14	TRBJ1-2	ASSESTAQEFGGYT
TRBV5-4	10	TRBJ2-5	ASSLAKETQY
TRBV5-1	12	TRBJ1-1	ASSYPGPNTEAF
TRBV5-1	13	TRBJ2-7	ASSLEGVTTYEQY
TRBV30	11	TRBJ1-4	AWSVQVNEKLF
TRBV19	13	TRBJ1-1	ASSRTGTDGTEAF
TRBV30	13	-	AWIPPSNPSYEQY
TRBV2	13	TRBJ2-1	ASRGRESDSNEQF
TRBV10-1	12	TRBJ2-7	ASSELESSYEQY
TRBV12-2	14	TRBJ1-4	ASLNLSRDREEKLF
TRBV27	13	TRBJ2-1	ASSLSGSSYNEQF
TRBV5-1	12	TRBJ1-4	ASRRQTTNEKLF
TRBV6-5	12	TRBJ1-1	ASSVDRGSTEAF
TRBV6-1	11	TRBJ2-7	ASSRGEEYEQY
TRBV18	12	TRBJ2-7	ASSSASGGGEQY